The 21 T cell receptor beta chains given below trace back to one sample, sequenced in a study of neurological immune-mediated disorders. TCRdb redid the calling of the 5' RACE reads with MiXCR, one entry per CDR3 protein. The sample contains 50,000 to 70,000 distinct CDR3 sequences, roughly 13% of which appear only once. Sequenced input: PBMCs. The receptor source for this set is a woman aged 60-70 years with HTLV-1-associated myelopathy (HAM/TSP).

The chain links TRBV20-1 to TRBJ1-1, with D maybe TRBD1 (5 bases). Trimming took 4 bases from V and 5 from J, leaving 17 bases between them. The CDR3 is 14 amino acids. In germline, CDR1 is DFQATT, CDR2 SNEGSKA (reference sequence). The CDR3 reads CSANQAGGTTEAFF. The CDR3 DNA sequence: TGCAGTGCTAACCAAGCGGGGGGAACGACTGAAGCTTTCTTT.

There are many counts of this clonotype. This rearrangement joins TRBV5-1 to TRBJ2-2, with 7 bases that match TRBD1. This CDR3 comprises 14 residues. After removal of 4 bases from V and 7 bases from J, the junction contained 7 bases not matched to a gene. From germline, CDR1 is SGHRS and CDR2 YFSETQ. The CDR3 DNA reads as TGCGCCAGCAGCGCCTCCTCAGGGGGCGGGGAGCTGTTTTTT. This sequence encodes CASSASSGGGELFF.

This clonotype was detected many times. J is TRBJ1-4 and V is TRBV7-9, with TRBD1 as a possible D gene (6 bases). The germline CDR1 and CDR2 sequences are SEHNR and FQNEAQ (reference sequence). The CDR3 sequence is 18 residues long. The V end lost 2 bases, the J end lost 0 bases, and 16 bases lay between the germline ends. The CDR3 DNA sequence: TGTGCCAGCAGCTTATTCGCGACAGGCGGGGCAACTAATGAAAAACTGTTTTTT. The encoded protein is CASSLFATGGATNEKLFF.

The chain carries TRBV18 and TRBJ2-3; D might be TRBD1 (6 bases). There are 15 residues in the CDR3. Germline V lookup: CDR1 KGHSH, CDR2 LQKENI. Trimming stripped 3 bases from V and 8 bases from J, with 18 bases between. The CDR3 is CASSPGTQGQGTQYF. CDR3 sequence (DNA): TGTGCCAGCTCACCGGGGACACAGGGCCAGGGTACGCAGTATTTT.

The chain is built from TRBV18 and TRBJ1-1, with D unresolved. Trimming pared 2 bases from V and 2 bases from J, leaving 15 bases between. Germline CDR1 KGHSH, CDR2 LQKENI. The CDR3 covers 16 residues. The DNA of the CDR3 is TGTGCCAGCTCACCAGTCGGGCCAAATGGAAACACTGAAGCTTTCTTT. This gives the protein CASSPVGPNGNTEAFF.

This clonotype has more than one count but fewer than ten. V usage is TRBV2 and J usage is TRBJ2-7; TRBD1 is a possible D gene (5 bases). Looked up from germline, CDR1 is SNHLY and CDR2 is FYNNEI. CDR3 length: 13 amino acids. V was trimmed by 6 bases and J by 3 bases, leaving 12 bases between them. In DNA, the CDR3 is TGTGCCAGCAGACAACAGGCCCGCTACGAGCAGTACTTC. Translated: CASRQQARYEQYF.

This clonotype showed up many times. The J gene is TRBJ1-6, the V gene TRBV7-2; D unclear. Germline V gives CDR1 SGHTA, CDR2 FQGNSA. The CDR3 is 15 amino acids. Between the trimmed V and J ends, which lost 7 bases and 2 bases, there was a span of 12 bases. The CDR3 protein is CASKQGKAYNSPLHF. The CDR3 nucleotides read TGTGCCAGCAAACAAGGGAAGGCCTATAATTCACCCCTCCACTTT. The whole variable domain, remainder taken from reference TRBV7-2 and TRBJ1-6, is GAGVSQSPSNKVTEKGKDVELRCDPISGHTALYWYRQSLGQGLEFLIYFQGNSAPDKSGLPSDRFSAERTGGSVSTLTIQRTQQEDSAVYLCASKQGKAYNSPLHFGNGTRLTVT.

This clonotype showed up many times. The chain has TRBV5-1 and TRBJ2-6, with 7 nucleotides matching TRBD1. Germline CDR1 and CDR2: SGHRS and YFSETQ. The trim removed 0 bases at V and 4 bases at J, leaving 4 bases unmatched. This CDR3 is 16 amino acids long. CDR3 nucleotide sequence: TGCGCCAGCAGCTTGGAGGGGGCGGCCGGGGCCAACGTCCTGACTTTC. Protein product: CASSLEGAAGANVLTF.

In its sample, this clonotype was seen a few times. The chain recombines TRBV11-2 with TRBJ2-5, with 11 bases lining up with TRBD2. V shed 5 bases and J 7 bases; nucleotides not matched to a gene: 12. The germline CDR1 and CDR2 sequences are SGHAT and FQNNGV. There are 16 residues in the CDR3. Here the CDR3 reads CASSVGTSGLSGTQYF. In DNA form, the CDR3 reads TGTGCCAGCAGCGTTGGGACTAGCGGCCTGAGTGGGACCCAGTACTTC. The full variable domain, its missing parts supplied by reference TRBV11-2 and TRBJ2-5, is EAGVAQSPRYKIIEKRQSVAFWCNPISGHATLYWYQQILGQGPKLLIQFQNNGVVDDSQLPKDRFSAERLKGVDSTLKIQPAKLEDSAVYLCASSVGTSGLSGTQYFGPGTRLLVL.

The table lists this clonotype with many counts. The rearrangement joins TRBV21-1 to TRBJ1-5; TRBD1 is taken as the D call from the table, unchecked against the DNA. TRBV21-1 is recorded as a pseudogene. CDR3 length equals 17 residues. For the CDR3, the DNA is TGTGCCAGCATCAAGGGGAGTGGGACCTTAAGCAATCAGCCCCAGCATTTT. Translation gives CASIKGSGTLSNQPQHF.

This chain connects TRBV5-1 to TRBJ1-4; D perhaps matches TRBD1 (6 bases). Germline V gene lookup returns CDR1 SGHRS and CDR2 YFSETQ. Between the trimmed V and J ends, which lost 4 bases and 5 bases, there was a span of 12 bases. The CDR3 length is 14 residues. The CDR3: CASSDGTRNEKLFF. For the CDR3, the DNA is TGCGCCAGCAGCGACGGGACACGGAATGAAAAACTGTTTTTT. Based on the CDR3 plus reference TRBV5-1 and TRBJ1-4, the full variable domain is KAGVTQTPRYLIKTRGQQVTLSCSPISGHRSVSWYQQTPGQGLQFLFEYFSETQRNKGNFPGRFSGRQFSNSRSEMNVSTLELGDSALYLCASSDGTRNEKLFFGSGTQLSVL.

This clonotype was counted many times. V gene TRBV20-1 combines with J gene TRBJ1-5; D uncertain. The germline V gene has CDR1 DFQATT and CDR2 SNEGSKA (reference sequence). The CDR3 is 17 amino acids. Trimming stripped 0 bases from V and 7 bases from J, with 22 bases between. The CDR3 nucleotides are TGCAGTGCTAGAGATAAATATGGAGAGAGGGTACGACAGCCCCAGCATTTT. It codes for CSARDKYGERVRQPQHF.

This clonotype was observed at least ten times. This chain uses TRBV20-1 with TRBJ1-4, with 12 bases identical to TRBD1. There are 16 residues in the CDR3. Germline V gene sequence: CDR1 DFQATT, CDR2 SNEGSKA (reference sequence). V shed 5 bases, J shed 7 bases, and the junction held 11 bases outside the gene matches. Here the CDR3 DNA reads TGCAGTGCTTCCGGGACAGGGGGCTTAGGCTCTGAAAAACTGTTTTTT. As protein: CSASGTGGLGSEKLFF.

Many counts were recorded for this clonotype. CDR3 coding DNA: TGTGCCAGCTCTGCGGAGATCCAAGAGACCCAGTACTTC. Protein product: CASSAEIQETQYF. J is TRBJ2-5 and V is TRBV18, with D unresolved. The CDR3 has 13 amino acids. V was shortened by 6 bases and J by 1 base, with 9 bases between the two germline ends. Germline CDR1 and CDR2: KGHSH and LQKENI.

This clonotype was found many times. This chain connects TRBV16 to TRBJ1-6; D may be TRBD1 (6 bases). The CDR3 sequence is 15 residues long. CDR1 KGHSY and CDR2 FQNENV come from the germline V gene. Trimming left V 6 bases short and J 9 bases short, with 18 bases between. CDR3 residues: CASSTDRPITSPLHF. CDR3 bases: TGTGCCAGCAGTACAGACAGGCCAATTACTTCACCCCTCCACTTT.

This clonotype was observed at least ten times. CDR3 sequence reads: CASSLALLDIQYF. CDR3 DNA: TGCGCCAGCAGCTTGGCCCTTTTGGACATTCAGTACTTC. The chain has TRBV5-1 and TRBJ2-4, with D unresolved. V dropped 0 bases and J dropped 8 bases, with 9 bases sitting between them. This CDR3 spans 13 amino acids. Germline V gene data show CDR1 as SGHRS and CDR2 as YFSETQ.

This clonotype was seen many times. This rearrangement joins TRBV20-1 to TRBJ2-2; TRBD1 matches at 7 bases. CDR1 DFQATT and CDR2 SNEGSKA come from the germline V gene (reference sequence). The trim removed 6 bases at V and 1 base at J, leaving 5 bases unmatched. The CDR3 length is 14 residues. CDR3 sequence (DNA): TGCAGTGCAATCGGACAGGTGAACACCGGGGAGCTGTTTTTT. Translating it yields CSAIGQVNTGELFF.

This clonotype was counted at least ten times. J is TRBJ2-7 and V is TRBV4-1, with D possibly being TRBD2 (5 bases). CDR3 length: 15 amino acids. The germline CDR1 and CDR2 sequences are MGHRA and YSYEKL. V lost 4 bases, J lost 3 bases, and 16 bases lay in between. The CDR3 is CASSLLAGQFYEQYF. The CDR3 DNA is TGCGCCAGCAGCCTCCTTGCGGGTCAATTCTACGAGCAGTACTTC.

This clonotype was counted ten times or more. The gene calls are TRBV6-5 and TRBJ2-7; 7 nucleotides agree with TRBD1. Trimming cost V 7 bases and J 2 bases; bases outside gene matches: 11. The CDR3 totals 15 residues. The germline gives CDR1 MNHEY, CDR2 SVGAGI. As DNA, the CDR3 is TGTGCCAGCACCGAACCGACAGGGAAAACCTACGAGCAGTACTTC. Protein product: CASTEPTGKTYEQYF.

V gene TRBV11-3 combines with J gene TRBJ2-1; no clear D. The CDR3 sequence is 14 residues long. V gave up 1 base and J gave up 5 bases, with 9 bases separating them. The V gene's germline CDR1 is SGHNT and CDR2 YENEEA. The CDR3 protein is CASSLAGHNNEQFF. The CDR3 region has the DNA TGTGCCAGCAGCTTAGCGGGTCATAACAATGAGCAGTTCTTC.

At least ten counts were recorded for this clonotype. The rearrangement links TRBV20-1 to TRBJ2-3; D may be TRBD2 (6 bases). Trimming took 5 bases from V and 3 from J, leaving 15 bases between them. Germline CDR1 reads DFQATT; CDR2 reads SNEGSKA (reference sequence). The CDR3 totals 14 residues. The CDR3 DNA reads TGCAGTGCTGTCCAGGGAGGACCGACAGATACGCAGTATTTT. It specifies CSAVQGGPTDTQYF.